This T cell receptor beta chain was sequenced during a study of T cell repertoires in ileal Crohn's disease. TCRdb's copy holds only in-frame clones and misses some; the assay was immunoSEQ multiplex PCR. The sample lists about 17,000 clones, roughly 83% occurring once. With 2 bases removed from V and 3 bases from J, the gap between germline ends came to 19 bases. Germline V gene lookup returns CDR1 WNHNN and CDR2 SYGVQD (reference sequence). The CDR3 is made up of 17 amino acids. The material sequenced was ileal tissue. This TCR derives from an adult with Crohn's disease. The chain employs TRBV10-1 and TRBJ1-1, with a tentative D call TRBD1 (5 bases). For the CDR3, the DNA is TGCGCCAGCAGTGAGGGCCTAGGGGTAGGCCGCTACACTGAAGCTTTCTTT. This encodes CASSEGLGVGRYTEAFF.